The rows below give T cell receptor beta chains drawn from one sample of a study of T cells in localized non-small cell lung cancer. Method: immunoSEQ multiplex PCR; TCRdb's copy keeps in-frame clones and lacks some. The repertoire holds 1,500 or so clones, 20% to 25% seen once, with roughly an eighth in the top ten. Sequencing was performed on lung tumor tissue, taken before any cancer treatment. These receptors were obtained from a male donor aged 60 or over with stage I lung adenocarcinoma. CDR3s include the opening cysteine and the closing phenylalanine or tryptophan. A D gene is named only where the DNA matches it firmly. The size of a clone is reported for some rows only, either as once, few or many, or as a class for expanded clones.

j_gene	v_gene	abundance	d_gene	CDR3aa	CDR3nt
TRBJ1-1	TRBV25-1	NA	NA	CASSEFRGDEAFF	TGTGCCAGCAGTGAATTTAGGGGCGATGAAGCTTTCTTT
TRBJ2-5	TRBV28	NA	NA	CASSLGTTGRETQYF	TGTGCCAGCAGTTTGGGGACGACAGGGAGGGAGACCCAGTACTTC
TRBJ1-1	TRBV11-3	few	TRBD1	CASSRGQMNTEAFF	TGTGCCAGCAGCCGGGGACAGATGAACACTGAAGCTTTCTTT
TRBJ2-1	TRBV6-1	NA	NA	CASSEAPNLEQFF	TGTGCCAGCAGTGAAGCCCCGAACCTCGAGCAGTTCTTC
TRBJ1-2	TRBV18	NA	NA	CASSPSGAGQGRNYGYTF	TGTGCCAGCTCACCTTCTGGAGCGGGGCAGGGCAGGAACTATGGCTACACCTTC
TRBJ2-1	TRBV19	few	NA	CASSTGSYNEQFF	TGTGCCAGTTCCACAGGCTCCTACAATGAGCAGTTCTTC
TRBJ1-2	TRBV30	NA	TRBD1	CAWIQGAYGYTF	TGTGCCTGGATACAGGGGGCGTATGGCTACACCTTC
TRBJ1-1	TRBV9	medium-sized	TRBD1	CASSPGQGLTEAFF	TGTGCCAGCAGCCCGGGACAGGGGCTCACTGAAGCTTTCTTT
TRBJ1-4	TRBV11-3	NA	NA	CASSLQEGNEKLFF	TGTGCCAGCAGCTTACAGGAGGGTAATGAAAAACTGTTTTTT
TRBJ1-6	TRBV9	few	NA	CASSPSAGSYNSPLHF	TGTGCCAGCAGCCCCTCCGCTGGCTCCTATAATTCACCCCTCCACTTT
TRBJ1-6	TRBV4-1	medium-sized	NA	CASSQDRGVRFVNQNSPLHF	TGCGCCAGCAGCCAAGATCGGGGGGTGCGGTTCGTCAACCAGAATTCACCCCTCCACTTT
TRBJ1-2	TRBV19	large	NA	CASSSRDTLYGYTF	TGTGCCAGTAGTTCCCGGGACACCTTATATGGCTACACCTTC
TRBJ2-3	TRBV18	NA	TRBD1	CASSPGQGAGDTQYF	TGTGCCAGCTCACCTGGACAGGGGGCAGGGGATACGCAGTATTTT
TRBJ2-1	TRBV19	NA	NA	CASSLAGDYNEQFF	TGTGCCAGTAGTCTGGCAGGCGATTACAATGAGCAGTTCTTC
TRBJ2-3	TRBV11-3	medium-sized	NA	CASSLGGGRSDTQYF	TGTGCCAGCAGCTTGGGAGGGGGCAGGTCAGATACGCAGTATTTT
TRBJ2-7	TRBV6-8	few	TRBD2	CASRSTSGRLSYEQYF	TGTGCCAGCAGGTCCACTAGCGGGAGGCTCTCCTACGAGCAGTACTTC
TRBJ1-3	TRBV11-3	NA	TRBD1	CASSLVGRGTGNTIYF	TGTGCCAGCAGCTTAGTTGGCAGGGGGACTGGAAACACCATATATTTT
TRBJ2-7	TRBV11-3	few	TRBD2	CASSLNPFPGLAGAEQYF	TGTGCCAGCAGCTTAAACCCGTTTCCGGGACTAGCGGGAGCCGAGCAGTACTTC
TRBJ1-1	TRBV29-1	NA	NA	CSVDLGRTEAFF	TGCAGCGTTGATCTGGGGAGGACTGAAGCTTTCTTT
TRBJ1-2	TRBV11-3	NA	NA	CASSLASGSYGYTF	TGTGCCAGCAGCTTGGCCTCCGGGTCTTATGGCTACACCTTC
TRBJ2-2	TRBV19	NA	NA	CASSIQGTNTGELFF	TGTGCCAGTAGTATCCAGGGGACGAACACCGGGGAGCTGTTTTTT
TRBJ1-2	TRBV28	NA	NA	CASSLAQGRIGYTF	TGTGCCAGCAGTTTAGCACAGGGTAGGATTGGCTACACCTTC